This T cell receptor beta chain was recovered during a study of T cells after somatic rescue of genetic block. Produced via immunoSEQ multiplex PCR; TCRdb's table is partial and in-frame only. The sample yields approximately 88,000 clones, around 89% seen once. V was shortened by 3 bases and J by 2 bases, with 8 bases between the two germline ends. CDR3 size: 14 residues. Germline CDR1 MNHEY, CDR2 SMNVEV (reference sequence). The rearrangement uses TRBV27 and TRBJ1-5; D gene ambiguous. This sequence originates from a woman between 18 and 29 years old. Material: peripheral blood mononuclear cells (PBMCs). For the CDR3, the DNA is TGTGCCAGCAGTTTTGAAGGTGGCAATCAGCCCCAGCATTTT. Translated, it gives CASSFEGGNQPQHF.